Below are 20 T cell receptor beta chains sequenced from a single sample in a study of OX40 agonist ivuxolimab in advanced cancers. The table came from immunoSEQ multiplex PCR; TCRdb's copy has only in-frame clones and leaves some out. Of about 29,000 clones listed, nearly 95% are singletons. Specimen: CD4+ or CD8+ T cells sorted from blood, collected in a trial of the OX40 agonist ivuxolimab. These receptors originate from an adult with an advanced solid tumor such as melanoma, head and neck, liver or kidney cancer.

This rearrangement joins TRBV6-5 to TRBJ2-2; D ambiguous. Germline CDR1 and CDR2: MNHEY and SVGAGI. Trimming shortened V by 4 bases and J by 4 bases, and 1 base separated the two germline ends. The CDR3 consists of 11 residues. CDR3 region: CASSSTGELFF. The CDR3 DNA reads TGTGCCAGCAGTTCCACCGGGGAGCTGTTTTTT.

In its sample, this clone was seen once. The chain carries TRBV11-2 and TRBJ2-7; 7 nucleotides align to TRBD2. In germline, CDR1 is SGHAT, CDR2 FQNNGV. Trimming at V came to 5 bases and at J to 5 bases, leaving 18 bases not matched to a gene. This CDR3 is built from 17 residues. The CDR3 bases are TGTGCCAGCAGCCCCAGCGGGGCCGGTTATACTACCCACGAGCAGTACTTC. As protein: CASSPSGAGYTTHEQYF.

The gene calls are TRBV18 and TRBJ2-7; 9 bases are a match to TRBD2. Germline V gives CDR1 KGHSH, CDR2 LQKENI. The CDR3 is 14 amino acids. The V gene end was trimmed by 3 bases and the J gene end by 4 bases; junction bases not matched to a gene: 4. CDR3 in amino acids: CASSPTRGGYEQYF. Written as DNA, the CDR3 is TGTGCCAGCTCACCTACGCGGGGGGGGTACGAGCAGTACTTC.

V is TRBV21-1 and J is TRBJ2-3; TRBD1 reflects the table's D call only, with no check against the DNA. TRBV21-1 is a documented pseudogene. CDR3 length equals 15 residues. The chain's CDR3 is CASRPRMQGTDTQYF. The CDR3 nucleotides are TGTGCCAGCAGACCCAGGATGCAGGGGACAGATACGCAGTATTTT.

This clone is a singleton in its sample. The V call is TRBV11-1, the J call TRBJ2-7; D remains ambiguous. The germline gives CDR1 SGHAT, CDR2 FQDESV (reference sequence). This CDR3 contains 11 residues. Trimming stripped 2 bases from V and 7 bases from J, with 6 bases between. Here the CDR3 reads CASSLLQEQYF. CDR3 DNA sequence: TGTGCCAGCAGCTTATTACAAGAGCAGTACTTC.

The V gene is TRBV19, the J gene TRBJ2-7; maybe TRBD1 (7 bases). Germline lookup yields CDR1 LNHDA and CDR2 SQIVND (reference sequence). Deletions cut 6 bases from V and 3 bases from J, with 12 bases between. CDR3 length: 13 amino acids. The CDR3 here is CASSAGGGYEQYF. CDR3 nucleotide sequence: TGTGCCAGTAGCGCAGGGGGAGGCTACGAGCAGTACTTC.

The chain joins TRBV4-1 to TRBJ2-5, with a tentative D call TRBD2 (5 bases). Looked up from germline, CDR1 is MGHRA and CDR2 is YSYEKL. Trimming cost V 6 bases and J 1 base, with 24 bases left between them. This CDR3 is built from 18 residues. The CDR3 region has the DNA TGCGCCAGCAGTCACGATCCGCCAAATGAGAGCGGCCAAGAGACCCAGTACTTC. It encodes CASSHDPPNESGQETQYF.

The chain recombines TRBV11-1 with TRBJ2-3; TRBD1 might be the D (6 bases). With 8 bases removed from V and 2 bases from J, the gap between germline ends came to 17 bases. Germline lookup yields CDR1 SGHAT and CDR2 FQDESV (reference sequence). The CDR3 has 15 amino acids. CDR3 DNA: TGTGCCAGCGGCCTCAGGGGACCATACACAGATACGCAGTATTTT. Its translation is CASGLRGPYTDTQYF.

The rearrangement links TRBV7-8 to TRBJ2-2; no clear D gene. The germline CDR1 and CDR2 sequences are SGHVS and FQNEAQ. The CDR3 consists of 14 residues. V gave up 1 base and J gave up 4 bases, with 7 bases separating them. CDR3 DNA sequence: TGTGCCAGCAGCTTAGGCCCGGGCACCGGGGAGCTGTTTTTT. This codes for CASSLGPGTGELFF.

The rearrangement links TRBV7-2 to TRBJ2-7; D may be TRBD1 (5 bases). Germline V lookup: CDR1 SGHTA, CDR2 FQGNSA. With 5 bases removed from V and 3 bases from J, the gap between germline ends came to 11 bases. The CDR3 spans 13 residues. In DNA form, the CDR3 reads TGTGCCAGCAGCCCGACAGACTTCTACGAGCAGTACTTC. Translation: CASSPTDFYEQYF.

This clone was picked up one time. V is TRBV27 and J is TRBJ2-5; TRBD1 matches 9 bases. This CDR3 contains 16 residues. The germline gives CDR1 MNHEY, CDR2 SMNVEV (reference sequence). The ends lost 3 bases at V and 5 bases at J; junction bases unmatched: 10. The CDR3 coding sequence is TGTGCCAGCAGTTTTTCCGGACAGGGGAGCTGGGAGACCCAGTACTTC. Translating gives CASSFSGQGSWETQYF.

This clone was seen a few times. V usage is TRBV2 and J usage is TRBJ1-1; perhaps TRBD1 as D (5 bases). The V and J ends lost 3 bases and 1 base respectively, with 9 bases between them. CDR3 length equals 14 residues. Germline assignment: CDR1 SNHLY and CDR2 FYNNEI. CDR3 sequence reads: CASSEETGNTEAFF. CDR3 DNA: TGTGCCAGCAGTGAGGAAACAGGGAACACTGAAGCTTTCTTT. Based on the CDR3 plus reference TRBV2 and TRBJ1-1, the full variable domain is EPEVTQTPSHQVTQMGQEVILRCVPISNHLYFYWYRQILGQKVEFLVSFYNNEISEKSEIFDDQFSVERPDGSNFTLKIRSTKLEDSAMYFCASSEETGNTEAFFGQGTRLTVV.

V and J are TRBV29-1 and TRBJ2-1; 8 nucleotides line up with TRBD2. CDR1 is SQVTM, CDR2 ANQGSEA, per germline. The CDR3 extends over 14 amino acids. J gave up 8 bases and V 1 base, and 7 bases lay outside the gene matches. The CDR3 bases are TGCAGCGTTGAAGGGGTAGCGGGAAGGTATGAGCAGTTCTTC. Residues: CSVEGVAGRYEQFF.

This rearrangement joins TRBV28 to TRBJ1-1; D is undetermined. V was pared by 6 bases and J by 2 bases, with 7 bases between. CDR3 length equals 12 residues. Germline loops: CDR1 MDHEN, CDR2 SYDVKM. The chain's CDR3 is CASSYGNTEAFF. In DNA form, the CDR3 reads TGTGCCAGCAGCTATGGAAACACTGAAGCTTTCTTT.

The genes are TRBV6-5 and TRBJ1-1, with D possibly matching TRBD1 (5 bases). This CDR3 is 15 amino acids long. In germline, CDR1 is MNHEY, CDR2 SVGAGI. The V gene lost 6 bases and the J gene lost 0 bases, with 14 bases spanning the gap. The CDR3 DNA reads as TGTGCCAGCAGCCAGGGTGGAGGGATGAACACTGAAGCTTTCTTT. Translation: CASSQGGGMNTEAFF.

This clone appeared a single time. The chain is built from TRBV21-1 and TRBJ2-1; the table's TRBD1 call for D was not verified on the DNA. TRBV21-1 constitutes a pseudogene. The CDR3 has 14 amino acids. CDR3 sequence: CATQRYRGNNEQFF. CDR3 bases: TGTGCCACCCAGAGATACAGGGGGAACAATGAGCAGTTCTTC.

J is TRBJ2-7 and V is TRBV4-3; the match to TRBD1 covers 10 bases. V trimming: 1 base; J trimming: 3 bases; junction bases outside the gene matches: 6. The CDR3 is 16 amino acids. Germline V lookup: CDR1 LGHNA, CDR2 YSLEER. The CDR3 DNA sequence: TGCGCCAGCAGCCAAGCCCACGGGACAGGGGTCTACGAGCAGTACTTC. It encodes CASSQAHGTGVYEQYF.

The chain recombines TRBV5-1 with TRBJ1-4, with a weak D call TRBD1 (5 bases). Between the trimmed V and J ends, which lost 4 bases and 5 bases, there was a span of 21 bases. The germline CDR1 and CDR2 sequences are SGHRS and YFSETQ. The CDR3 sequence is 17 residues long. The CDR3: CASSQDPGGRVNEKLFF. CDR3 DNA sequence: TGCGCCAGCAGCCAGGACCCGGGGGGTAGGGTGAATGAAAAACTGTTTTTT.

This sequence joins TRBV12-5 and TRBJ2-7, with TRBD1 matching over 9 bases. The germline gives CDR1 LGHNT, CDR2 FRNRAP. This CDR3 has 15 amino acids. V lost 5 bases, J lost 5 bases, and 10 bases stayed unmatched. The chain's CDR3 is CASGREGTGLNEQYF. The CDR3 DNA reads TGTGCTAGTGGTCGCGAGGGGACAGGGTTAAACGAGCAGTACTTC.

Worth noting for this clone: This CDR3 is also generated by other DNA sequences in the sample. V gene TRBV2 combines with J gene TRBJ2-2; D possibly corresponds to TRBD1 (5 bases). The CDR3 has 15 amino acids. Trimming stripped 3 bases from V and 0 bases from J, with 8 bases between. From germline, CDR1 is SNHLY and CDR2 FYNNEI. The CDR3 DNA follows: TGTGCCAGCAGTGATAGGGGTCCGAACACCGGGGAGCTGTTTTTT. The encoded protein is CASSDRGPNTGELFF.